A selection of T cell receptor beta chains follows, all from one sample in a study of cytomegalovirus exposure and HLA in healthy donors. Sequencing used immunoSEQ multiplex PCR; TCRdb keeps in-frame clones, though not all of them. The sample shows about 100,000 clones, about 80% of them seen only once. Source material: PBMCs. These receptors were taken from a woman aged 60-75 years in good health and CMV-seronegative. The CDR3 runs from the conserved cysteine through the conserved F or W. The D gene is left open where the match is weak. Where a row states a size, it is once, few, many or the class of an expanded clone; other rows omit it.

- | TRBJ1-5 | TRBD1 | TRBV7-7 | CASSSPGYGTGDDGNNQPQHF | TGTGCCAGCAGCTCGCCCGGGTACGGGACAGGGGACGATGGAAACAATCAGCCCCAGCATTTT
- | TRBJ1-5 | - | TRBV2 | CASSEAAGSNQPQHF | TGTGCCAGCAGTGAAGCGGCAGGGAGCAATCAGCCCCAGCATTTT
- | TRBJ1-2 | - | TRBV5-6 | CASSFASYYGYTF | TGTGCCAGCAGCTTTGCGAGTTACTATGGCTACACCTTC
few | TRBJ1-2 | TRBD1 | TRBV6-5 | CASSSGQGVYGYTF | TGTGCCAGCAGCTCGGGACAGGGGGTCTATGGCTACACCTTC
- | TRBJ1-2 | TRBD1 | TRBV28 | CASSPGTVYGYTF | TGTGCCAGCAGCCCCGGGACAGTCTATGGCTACACCTTC
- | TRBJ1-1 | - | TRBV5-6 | CASSFVGAEAFF | TGTGCCAGCAGCTTCGTAGGGGCTGAAGCTTTCTTT
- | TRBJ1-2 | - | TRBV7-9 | CASSGPTDGRGLGYTF | TGTGCCAGCAGCGGCCCCACCGATGGTAGGGGTCTTGGCTACACCTTC
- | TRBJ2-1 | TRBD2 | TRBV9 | CASSMGTSGTQQFF | TGTGCCAGCAGCATGGGGACTAGCGGCACCCAGCAGTTCTTC
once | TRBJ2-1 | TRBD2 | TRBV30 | CAWSPGLAGVNEQFF | TGTGCCTGGAGTCCGGGACTAGCGGGAGTTAATGAGCAGTTCTTC
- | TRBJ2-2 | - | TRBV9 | CASSIQNTGELFF | TGTGCCAGCAGCATTCAGAACACCGGGGAGCTGTTTTTT
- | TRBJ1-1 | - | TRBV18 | CASSLQENTEAFF | TGTGCCAGCTCCCTACAGGAGAACACTGAAGCTTTCTTT
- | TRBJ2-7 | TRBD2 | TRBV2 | CASSESSGTYEQYF | TGTGCCAGCAGTGAGTCTAGCGGGACCTACGAGCAGTACTTC
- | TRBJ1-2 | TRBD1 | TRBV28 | CASSAPTGVKGYTF | TGTGCCAGCAGCGCCCCGACAGGGGTTAAGGGCTACACCTTC
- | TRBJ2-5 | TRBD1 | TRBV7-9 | CASSPRTGLQETQYF | TGTGCCAGCAGCCCCCGGACAGGGCTACAAGAGACCCAGTACTTC
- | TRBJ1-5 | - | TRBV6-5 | CASSYTAGRSDQPQHF | TGTGCCAGCAGTTACACGGCAGGGCGATCGGATCAGCCCCAGCATTTT
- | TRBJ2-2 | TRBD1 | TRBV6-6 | CASSDRGFIGELFF | TGTGCCAGCAGTGACAGGGGTTTTATCGGGGAGCTGTTTTTT
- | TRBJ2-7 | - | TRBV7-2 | CASSPRGSYEQYF | TGTGCCAGCAGCCCGCGGGGTTCCTACGAGCAGTACTTC
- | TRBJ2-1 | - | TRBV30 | CAWSVLRNEQFF | TGTGCCTGGAGTGTACTGAGGAATGAGCAGTTCTTC